This TCR beta chain was sequenced in a study of blood T cell dynamics during melanoma immunotherapy. Points from the study as a whole: Unlike progressors, later disease-control patients had W3 repertoires gaining clonality or diversity.

Documented time point: week 3, after first cycle of checkpoint inhibitor. With regard to this clone: The antigen remains unidentified.

TCRdb's table, derived via immunoSEQ multiplex PCR, lists solely in-frame clones and lacks some. The sample carries 25,000 to 35,000 clones, approximately 80% recorded once. This CDR3 has 13 amino acids. After removal of 6 bases from V and 4 bases from J, the junction contained 2 bases not matched to a gene. Germline assignment: CDR1 MNHNS and CDR2 SASEGT. The TCR comes from a human donor with melanoma. Source: blood, taken from a patient treated with checkpoint blockade. The chain links TRBV6-1 to TRBJ1-2; 10 positions match TRBD1. The CDR3 DNA follows: TGTGCCAGCAGGGGACAGGGGAGCTATGGCTACACCTTC. Protein product: CASRGQGSYGYTF.